The 5 T cell receptor beta chains below all came from one sample that was sequenced in a study of T cells in Graves' hyperthyroidism and ophthalmopathy. The TCR beta CDR3 regions underwent amplification using RNA transcripts as the source. In the first-round RT-PCR of the TCR CDR3, the HTBI primer set was used. TCRdb reprocessed the multiplex PCR reads via MiXCR and lists one record per CDR3 protein. Of approximately 500,000 distinct CDR3 sequences listed, around 45% are singletons. The sequencing input was peripheral blood or thyroid tissue (not recorded which). Source of these receptors: a woman aged 18-29 years with Graves' hyperthyroidism.

As regards this clonotype: This may be a read error, as it is one base from a much larger clone. The conserved phenylalanine or tryptophan is not found at the CDR3 terminus, so this likely reflects a read error. The V gene is TRBV6-6, the J gene TRBJ2-7; 12 positions match TRBD2. J lost 4 bases, V lost 5 bases, and 3 bases had no gene match. The germline gives CDR1 MNHNY, CDR2 SVGAGI (reference sequence). The CDR3 runs 14 residues. CDR3 sequence reads: CASSPTSGGYEQYL. The DNA of the CDR3 is TGTGCCAGCAGTCCAACTAGCGGGGGGTACGAGCAGTACCTC.

This rearrangement joins TRBV10-3 to TRBJ1-4, with D uncertain. Germline-derived CDR1 and CDR2 are ENHRY and SYGVKD. V was cut by 2 bases and J by 10 bases, with 5 bases left in between. CDR3 length: 11 amino acids. CDR3 in DNA: TGTGCCATCAGTGAGAAGGGAAAACTGTTTTTT. This encodes CAISEKGKLFF.

This clonotype came up many times. The chain uses TRBV10-3 and TRBJ1-1; 7 nucleotides align to TRBD1. This CDR3 has 14 residues. CDR1 and CDR2 from the germline V gene are ENHRY and SYGVKD. V was pared by 4 bases and J by 5 bases, with 7 bases of the junction left unmatched. In DNA, the CDR3 is TGTGCCATCAGTGGCGGCAGGGGGGTAACTGAAGCTTTCTTT. Its protein product is CAISGGRGVTEAFF.

The rearrangement links TRBV30 to TRBJ2-7; TRBD1 matches 8 bases. CDR1 is GTSNPN and CDR2 is SVGIG in the germline V gene (reference sequence). V lost 5 bases to trimming and J lost 0 bases; unmatched junction nucleotides: 3. The CDR3 runs to 13 residues. The CDR3 coding sequence is TGTGCCTGGGACAGGGGCCACTCCTACGAGCAGTACTTC. The encoded protein is CAWDRGHSYEQYF.

This clonotype occurred many times. This rearrangement joins TRBV2 to TRBJ2-5, with 10 nucleotides matching TRBD2. V was pared by 4 bases and J by 4 bases, with 3 bases of the junction left unmatched. This CDR3 has 14 amino acids. The germline V gene has CDR1 SNHLY and CDR2 FYNNEI. This CDR3 reads CASSGGLAVETQYF. Here the CDR3 DNA reads TGTGCCAGCAGTGGTGGACTAGCGGTAGAGACCCAGTACTTC.